This entry lists 19 T cell receptor beta chains sequenced from one sample in a study of cytomegalovirus exposure and HLA in healthy donors. Sequencing was performed with immunoSEQ multiplex PCR; in TCRdb, only in-frame clones are kept and a portion is missing. The sample has about 50,000 clones, roughly 93% seen once. Material: PBMCs. The source is a man between 18 and 35 years old in good health and CMV-seronegative.

The rearrangement links TRBV6-6 to TRBJ2-7, with 7 bases identical to TRBD2. Germline-derived CDR1 and CDR2 are MNHNY and SVGAGI (reference sequence). With 5 bases clipped from V and 3 bases from J, the junction kept 7 bases outside the gene matches. This CDR3 comprises 14 residues. This chain's CDR3 is CASSPSSGSYEQYF. The DNA of the CDR3 is TGTGCCAGCAGTCCCTCTAGCGGAAGCTACGAGCAGTACTTC.

J is TRBJ2-3 and V is TRBV5-6, with TRBD2 as a possible D gene (6 bases). CDR3 length equals 16 residues. Germline assignment: CDR1 SGHDT and CDR2 YYEEEE. The germline V and J ends were trimmed by 2 bases and 2 bases, with 15 bases remaining between them. The CDR3 spells CASSFYRGISTDTQYF. Written as DNA, the CDR3 is TGTGCCAGCAGCTTTTACCGGGGGATTTCCACAGATACGCAGTATTTT. The variable domain in full, with the rest retrieved from reference TRBV5-6 and TRBJ2-3, is DAGVTQSPTHLIKTRGQQVTLRCSPKSGHDTVSWYQQALGQGPQFIFQYYEEEERQRGNFPDRFSGHQFPNYSSELNVNALLLGDSALYLCASSFYRGISTDTQYFGPGTRLTVL.

This clone was seen once. This chain uses TRBV7-9 with TRBJ2-7; possibly TRBD1 for D (6 bases). Looked up from germline, CDR1 is SEHNR and CDR2 is FQNEAQ (reference sequence). Trimming removed 5 bases at V and 0 bases at J, with 14 bases between. The CDR3 is 15 residues long. DNA for the CDR3: TGTGCCAGCAGCCAGGGGCGAATAAGCTCCTACGAGCAGTACTTC. It translates to CASSQGRISSYEQYF.

The chain couples TRBV15 to TRBJ2-3, with D maybe TRBD1 (8 bases). Germline V gene lookup returns CDR1 LNHNV and CDR2 YYDKDF (reference sequence). This CDR3 is built from 16 residues. Trimming took 3 bases from V and 2 from J, leaving 15 bases between them. The CDR3 loop is CATSRTGDYSTDTQYF. CDR3 sequence (DNA): TGTGCCACCAGCAGGACAGGGGACTATTCCACAGATACGCAGTATTTT.

The gene calls are TRBV10-1 and TRBJ1-1; D may be TRBD1 (6 bases). Germline V gene data show CDR1 as WNHNN and CDR2 as SYGVQD (reference sequence). The CDR3 totals 13 residues. V lost 2 bases to trimming and J lost 5 bases, with 9 bases between them. The CDR3 sequence is CASSETGWTEAFF. As DNA, the CDR3 is TGCGCCAGCAGTGAGACAGGGTGGACTGAAGCTTTCTTT.

V gene TRBV5-1 combines with J gene TRBJ2-7; TRBD2 matches at 10 bases. Germline V gene sequence: CDR1 SGHRS, CDR2 YFSETQ. The V segment lost 0 bases and the J segment 4 bases; nucleotides outside the gene matches: 4. This CDR3 region has 15 residues. This CDR3 reads CASSLAASGSYEQYF. The CDR3 region has the DNA TGCGCCAGCAGCTTGGCGGCTAGCGGGAGTTACGAGCAGTACTTC.

This chain joins TRBV6-1 and TRBJ2-1, with D maybe TRBD1 (6 bases). The germline gives CDR1 MNHNS, CDR2 SASEGT. V was pared by 4 bases and J by 2 bases, with 12 bases between. The CDR3 is 15 amino acids. CDR3 sequence: CASSVDSPAYNEQFF. CDR3 DNA sequence: TGTGCCAGCAGTGTGGACAGCCCGGCCTACAATGAGCAGTTCTTC.

This clone was counted between two and nine times. CDR3 in DNA: TGTGCCAGCAGTTACGGGACAGGGTGGTTCTTC. Translated, it gives CASSYGTGWFF. The rearrangement joins TRBV6-5 to TRBJ2-1; 9 nucleotides match TRBD1. The CDR3 is 11 amino acids. Germline assignment: CDR1 MNHEY and CDR2 SVGAGI. V was clipped by 2 bases and J by 15 bases; unmatched bases: 2.

The chain joins TRBV19 to TRBJ2-7; D is possibly TRBD2 (6 bases). Germline CDR1 LNHDA, CDR2 SQIVND (reference sequence). The CDR3 contains 14 residues. Between the trimmed V and J ends, which lost 2 bases and 3 bases, there was a span of 11 bases. The CDR3 spells CASSIRQGGYEQYF. In DNA form, the CDR3 reads TGTGCCAGTAGTATACGGCAGGGAGGCTACGAGCAGTACTTC.

The CDR3 loop is CASSFGSAMQETQYF. CDR3 nucleotides: TGCGCCAGCAGCTTCGGGAGCGCGATGCAAGAGACCCAGTACTTC. The V call is TRBV5-1, the J call TRBJ2-5; D is perhaps TRBD2 (6 bases). CDR3 length equals 15 residues. Trimming took off 2 bases at V and 2 bases at J, with 13 bases between the two ends. Germline V lookup: CDR1 SGHRS, CDR2 YFSETQ.

V usage is TRBV5-4 and J usage is TRBJ2-7; no definite D call. This CDR3 has 14 residues. Deletions cut 0 bases from V and 6 bases from J, with 13 bases between. Germline lookup yields CDR1 SGHNT and CDR2 YYREEE (reference sequence). The chain's CDR3 is CASSLDLVSSEQYF. As DNA, the CDR3 is TGTGCCAGCAGCTTGGATTTGGTGTCGAGCGAGCAGTACTTC.

This clone was seen only once. The genes are TRBV28 and TRBJ2-2, with unresolved D. This CDR3 comprises 12 residues. The V end was cut by 5 bases, the J end by 4 bases, with 5 bases between. Germline V gene data show CDR1 as MDHEN and CDR2 as SYDVKM. In nucleotides, the CDR3 is TGTGCCAGCAGTACTCCCACCGGGGAGCTGTTTTTT. Protein sequence: CASSTPTGELFF. Looking up the rest from reference TRBV28 and TRBJ2-2 gives the full variable domain: DVKVTQSSRYLVKRTGEKVFLECVQDMDHENMFWYRQDPGLGLRLIYFSYDVKMKEKGDIPEGYSVSREKKERFSLILESASTNQTSMYLCASSTPTGELFFGEGSRLTVL.

V usage is TRBV6-5 and J usage is TRBJ2-1; 10 bases map to TRBD2. The CDR3 contains 14 residues. Germline CDR1 is MNHEY and CDR2 is SVGAGI. The J segment lost 8 bases and the V segment lost 6 bases, leaving 7 bases of the junction unmatched. CDR3 DNA sequence: TGTGCCAGCAGCGATAGCGGGAGGCCCCATGAGCAGTTCTTC. Protein: CASSDSGRPHEQFF.

The rearrangement links TRBV5-1 to TRBJ2-2; possible D gene TRBD2, 5 bases. Between the trimmed V and J ends, which lost 0 bases and 4 bases, there was a span of 13 bases. CDR1 is SGHRS, CDR2 YFSETQ, per germline. The CDR3 is 16 residues long. CDR3 residues: CASSLEAESGTGELFF. The DNA for the CDR3 is TGCGCCAGCAGCTTGGAGGCGGAAAGCGGCACCGGGGAGCTGTTTTTT. Variable domain in full (rest from reference TRBV5-1 and TRBJ2-2): KAGVTQTPRYLIKTRGQQVTLSCSPISGHRSVSWYQQTPGQGLQFLFEYFSETQRNKGNFPGRFSGRQFSNSRSEMNVSTLELGDSALYLCASSLEAESGTGELFFGEGSRLTVL.

The CDR3 coding sequence is TGTGCCAGTAGTACCGGCCCAGCGGGGCGCAACGAGCAGTACTTC. Protein product: CASSTGPAGRNEQYF. This sequence joins TRBV19 and TRBJ2-7; 7 bases map to TRBD2. CDR1 is LNHDA, CDR2 SQIVND, per germline (reference sequence). The CDR3 contains 15 residues. V trimming: 4 bases; J trimming: 5 bases; junction bases outside the gene matches: 11.

The chain is built from TRBV29-1 and TRBJ2-1; possibly TRBD1 for D (5 bases). The ends were cut back, 1 base at V and 3 bases at J, with 10 bases in the middle. This CDR3 is built from 14 residues. Germline CDR1 SQVTM, CDR2 ANQGSEA. The CDR3 loop is CSVEGGDNYNEQFF. CDR3 in DNA: TGCAGCGTTGAAGGGGGCGACAACTACAATGAGCAGTTCTTC.

This sequence joins TRBV5-6 and TRBJ2-5; 7 positions agree with TRBD1. This CDR3 spans 14 amino acids. Per germline, CDR1 SGHDT and CDR2 YYEEEE. The V gene end was trimmed by 5 bases and the J gene end by 3 bases; junction bases not matched to a gene: 7. Here the CDR3 DNA reads TGTGCCAGCAGTTTAACAGGGGTGGAAGAGACCCAGTACTTC. Residues: CASSLTGVEETQYF. The full variable domain, its missing parts supplied by reference TRBV5-6 and TRBJ2-5, is DAGVTQSPTHLIKTRGQQVTLRCSPKSGHDTVSWYQQALGQGPQFIFQYYEEEERQRGNFPDRFSGHQFPNYSSELNVNALLLGDSALYLCASSLTGVEETQYFGPGTRLLVL.

The V call is TRBV27, the J call TRBJ2-4; no firm D call. This CDR3 comprises 15 residues. Trimming left V 4 bases short and J 1 base short, with 11 bases between. Per the germline V gene, CDR1 is MNHEY and CDR2 is SMNVEV (reference sequence). CDR3 amino acids: CASSYSYLAKNIQYF. Written as DNA, the CDR3 is TGTGCCAGCAGTTACAGCTATCTGGCCAAAAACATTCAGTACTTC.

The CDR3 DNA follows: TGTGCCAGCAGCCCCACAGGGGGCGTGGGGGAGACCCAGTACTTC. This translates into CASSPTGGVGETQYF. This rearrangement joins TRBV7-9 to TRBJ2-5; 9 positions agree with TRBD1. CDR1 is SEHNR and CDR2 is FQNEAQ in the germline V gene (reference sequence). This CDR3 is built from 15 residues. Germline trimming cut 5 bases from V and 5 bases from J; bases unmatched to any gene: 9.